The sequence of this T cell receptor (beta chain) was determined in a study of early T cells in non-severe SARS-CoV-2 infection. Unique molecular identifiers (one per individual cDNA molecule) were attached. TCRdb analysed the 5' RACE reads with MiXCR anew, one entry per CDR3 protein. The table has 55,000 to 80,000 distinct CDR3 sequences, 10% to 15% seen once. Study-wide points: Using VDJdb, the matching emphasized anti-spike CD8 responses while missing private and CD4 specificities.

This clonotype was counted only a few times. Antigen unknown. Germline V gene data show CDR1 as SGHAT and CDR2 as FQNNGV. V dropped 7 bases and J dropped 6 bases, with 12 bases sitting between them. The CDR3 loop spans 12 amino acids. The gene calls are TRBV11-2 and TRBJ1-1; D gene unclear. This TCR came from an adult who was a healthcare worker with PCR-confirmed SARS-CoV-2 infection or an uninfected control (not recorded which). The sample was whole blood, taken at baseline. The DNA for the CDR3 is TGTGCCAGCACCAAGGGAGAACCTGAAGCTTTCTTT. This sequence encodes CASTKGEPEAFF.